This entry lists 3 T cell receptor beta chains sequenced from one sample in a study of blood T cell repertoires in COVID-19. Method: immunoSEQ multiplex PCR; TCRdb's copy keeps in-frame clones and lacks some. The sample has 90,000 to 100,000 clones; roughly 90% are singletons. Sequencing was performed on peripheral blood. The receptors stem from a man older than 75 with acute or convalescent COVID-19.

The CDR3 region has the DNA TGTGCCAGCTCGCAGGGGGCCCTTCTAATCACGGAGCAGTACTTC. This encodes CASSQGALLITEQYF. The J gene is TRBJ2-7, the V gene TRBV18; 8 bases align to TRBD1. In germline, CDR1 is KGHSH, CDR2 LQKENI. V was pared by 6 bases and J by 7 bases, with 14 bases of the junction left unmatched. The CDR3 sequence is 15 residues long.

V usage is TRBV29-1 and J usage is TRBJ2-2; TRBD1 aligns across 9 bases. The CDR3 is 14 amino acids. Trimming took 6 bases from V and 1 from J; bases not matched to a gene: 3. CDR1 SQVTM and CDR2 ANQGSEA come from the germline V gene. The CDR3 DNA sequence: TGCAGCGTAGCGGACAGGGGGAACACCGGGGAGCTGTTTTTT. Protein product: CSVADRGNTGELFF.

The chain joins TRBV19 to TRBJ2-5; D may be TRBD1 (7 bases). Trimming took off 7 bases at V and 4 bases at J, with 19 bases between the two ends. This CDR3 is 15 amino acids long. Germline CDR1 reads LNHDA; CDR2 reads SQIVND (reference sequence). Written as DNA, the CDR3 is TGTGCCAGTACCTTGGGGGGACAGCTCGGAGAGACCCAGTACTTC. Amino acids: CASTLGGQLGETQYF.